These T cell receptor beta chains were read from a single sample in a study of vaccination and CD4 T cells after COVID-19. One entry per CDR3 protein results from TCRdb running MiXCR on the PCR reads. Of under 11,000 distinct CDR3 sequences listed, approximately 40% are singletons. These receptors' targets are unknown. Sequenced input: CD4+ T cells from blood, cultured in vitro. These receptors all come from a human donor who had recovered from COVID-19. Each CDR3 is given with its conserved first and last residue. A D gene is named only where the DNA matches it firmly. The size entry is marked missing in some rows and otherwise reads once, few, many or a size class.

cdr3_nt	cdr3_aa	clone_size	v_call	j_call	cdr3_length	d_call
TGTGCCAGCAGTTTATGGACTAGCACAGATACGCAGTATTTT	CASSLWTSTDTQYF	once	TRBV12-3/TRBV12-4	TRBJ2-3	14	NA
TGTGCCAGCAGTATCAGGGGGTTGCGAGGAGAACCCCTCCACTTT	CASSIRGLRGEPLHF	NA	TRBV12-3/TRBV12-4	TRBJ1-6	15	TRBD1
TGTGCCAGCAGTGAAGCCCCTGGCAGCTACGAGCAGTACTTC	CASSEAPGSYEQYF	NA	TRBV6-1	TRBJ2-7	14	NA
TGTGCCAGCAGTTTAAATTCCCCCTACGAGCAGTACTTC	CASSLNSPYEQYF	NA	TRBV28	TRBJ2-7	13	NA
TGTGCCAGCAGCCAAACAGGGGGCCCTAACACTGAAGCTTTCTTT	CASSQTGGPNTEAFF	NA	TRBV4-2	TRBJ1-1	15	TRBD1
TGTGCCAGCAGTGCATCCAGGGTCCTGAATCAGCCCCAGCATTTT	CASSASRVLNQPQHF	few	TRBV28	TRBJ1-5	15	NA
TGTGCCAGCAGCTTGTCCGAGGCCGCGGGAGCTTTCTTT	CASSLSEAAGAFF	NA	TRBV11-2	TRBJ1-1	13	NA
TGTGCCAGTAGTATGAAAGTCCAGTTCCAGCATTTT	CASSMKVQFQHF	few	TRBV19	TRBJ1-5	12	NA
TGTGCCAGCAGCTTTACAGGGGACCGAGGCTACACCTTC	CASSFTGDRGYTF	NA	TRBV11-2	TRBJ1-2	13	TRBD1
TGTGCCAGCAGCTCACTTCCGGGACACTTGAGGAGGCAAGAGACCCAGTACTTC	CASSSLPGHLRRQETQYF	NA	TRBV7-9	TRBJ2-5	18	NA
TGTGCCAGCAGCTTCACCGGGACTAGAGCTTTCTTT	CASSFTGTRAFF	few	TRBV7-8	TRBJ1-1	12	NA
TGCAGTGCTAGAGGGACAGGGGGCAGTCAAGAGACCCAGTACTTC	CSARGTGGSQETQYF	NA	TRBV20-1	TRBJ2-5	15	TRBD1
TGTGCCAGCAGCTCGGGACAGGGGAACACTGAAGCTTTCTTT	CASSSGQGNTEAFF	NA	TRBV7-2	TRBJ1-1	14	TRBD1
TGTGCCAGCAGTGGAGGACTAGCGGGAACCTACGAGCAGTACTTC	CASSGGLAGTYEQYF	few	TRBV6-1	TRBJ2-7	15	TRBD2
TGCAGTGCTAGAGATTATACGGGGGCCGGGGAGCTGTTTTTT	CSARDYTGAGELFF	NA	TRBV20-1	TRBJ2-2	14	NA
TGTGCCAGCTTAGCCGGGACAGGGGGCTTTTCACCCCTCCACTTT	CASLAGTGGFSPLHF	few	TRBV28	TRBJ1-6	15	TRBD1
TGTGCCAGCAGTCCAAGCACAGATACGCAGTATTTT	CASSPSTDTQYF	NA	TRBV12-3/TRBV12-4	TRBJ2-3	12	NA
TGTGCCAGCAGTTCAACAGGGGGCTTCGGAAACACCATATATTTT	CASSSTGGFGNTIYF	NA	TRBV27	TRBJ1-3	15	TRBD1
TGTGCCAGTTCCAGGCTGGGCGTTGACAATGAGCAGTTCTTC	CASSRLGVDNEQFF	NA	TRBV19	TRBJ2-1	14	NA
TGTGCCTGGAGTTCTAAGGGTGTCGAGACCCAGTACTTC	CAWSSKGVETQYF	once	TRBV30	TRBJ2-5	13	NA
TGTGCCAGCAGTTTACAGGGGACTGAAGCTTTCTTT	CASSLQGTEAFF	few	TRBV25-1	TRBJ1-1	12	TRBD1
TGTGCCAGCAGCCCCTCTAGGGTCTACGAGCAGTACTTC	CASSPSRVYEQYF	NA	TRBV7-6	TRBJ2-7	13	NA
TGCAGTGCTAGGCGATATAGGGTCGGGGTCACAGATACGCAGTATTTT	CSARRYRVGVTDTQYF	few	TRBV20-1	TRBJ2-3	16	NA
TGTGCCAGCTCAGCGTCACACGCGAACGAAAAACTGTTTTTT	CASSASHANEKLFF	NA	TRBV18	TRBJ1-4	14	NA
TGCAGTGCTAGGGAACCTCCTGCTAGCGGCACAGATACGCAGTATTTT	CSAREPPASGTDTQYF	few	TRBV20-1	TRBJ2-3	16	NA
TGTGCTAGCAGCTTAGCACACAGGGAAGATACGCAGTATTTT	CASSLAHREDTQYF	few	TRBV7-7	TRBJ2-3	14	NA
TGCGCCAGCAGGAAACAGGGGAACACTGAAGCTTTCTTT	CASRKQGNTEAFF	medium-sized	TRBV10-2	TRBJ1-1	13	NA
TGTGCCAGCTCACCATGGAGAGGGGACACCGGGGAGCTGTTTTTT	CASSPWRGDTGELFF	NA	TRBV18	TRBJ2-2	15	NA